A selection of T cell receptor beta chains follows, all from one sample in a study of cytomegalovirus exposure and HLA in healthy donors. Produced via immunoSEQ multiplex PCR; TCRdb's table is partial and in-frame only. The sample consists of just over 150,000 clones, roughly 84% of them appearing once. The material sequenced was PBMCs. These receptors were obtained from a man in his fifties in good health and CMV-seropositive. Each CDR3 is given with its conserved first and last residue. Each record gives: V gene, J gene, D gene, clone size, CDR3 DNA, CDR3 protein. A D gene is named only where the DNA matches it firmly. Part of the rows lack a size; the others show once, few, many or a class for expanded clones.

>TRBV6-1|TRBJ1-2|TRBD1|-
TGTGCCAGCAGTGCCCAGGACAGGGGCGTCTATGGCTACACCTTC
CASSAQDRGVYGYTF
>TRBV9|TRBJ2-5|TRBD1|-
TGTGCCAGCAGCGGGACAGGGCAAGAGACCCAGTACTTC
CASSGTGQETQYF
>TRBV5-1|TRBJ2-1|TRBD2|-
TGCGCCAGCAGCTTTCGTCCTGCGGGGGGCGCCGATGAGCAGTTCTTC
CASSFRPAGGADEQFF
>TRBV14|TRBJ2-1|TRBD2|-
TGTGCCAGCAGCCACCCCCGGGGACTAGCGACTGATACGGTCTCCTACAATGAGCAGTTCTTC
CASSHPRGLATDTVSYNEQFF
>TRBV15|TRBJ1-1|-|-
TGTGCCACCAGCAGAGTCGGGGGGCGAGGAGGCACTGAAGCTTTCTTT
CATSRVGGRGGTEAFF
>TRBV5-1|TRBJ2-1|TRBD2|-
TGCGCCAGCAGCTTAACCGGACTAGCGTCCTGGGGTGAGCAGTTCTTC
CASSLTGLASWGEQFF
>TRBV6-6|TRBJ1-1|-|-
TGTGCCAGCAGTCAGCGGTCATACACTGAAGCTTTCTTT
CASSQRSYTEAFF
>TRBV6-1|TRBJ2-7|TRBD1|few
TGTGCCAGCAGGGACAGGGGCACCTACGAGCAGTACTTC
CASRDRGTYEQYF
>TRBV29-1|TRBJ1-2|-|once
TGCAGCGTTGATGGTGGAGGTCGCTATGGCTACACCTTC
CSVDGGGRYGYTF
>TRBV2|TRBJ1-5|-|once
TGTGCCAGCAGTGGCCAGAGCAATCAGCCCCAGCATTTT
CASSGQSNQPQHF
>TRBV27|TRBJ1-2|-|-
TGTGCAGCGGGGGTACCCGGCGTATATGGCTACACCTTC
CAAGVPGVYGYTF
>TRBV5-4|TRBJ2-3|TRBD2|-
TGTGCCAGCACACCGGGACTAGGAGTAGATACGCAGTATTTT
CASTPGLGVDTQYF
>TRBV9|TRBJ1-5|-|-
TGTGCCAGCAGCCCCTCAGGGAGGAGCGATCAGCCCCAGCATTTT
CASSPSGRSDQPQHF
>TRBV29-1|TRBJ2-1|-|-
TGCAGCGTACGGGGGCTAGCGGTAAATGAGCAGTTCTTC
CSVRGLAVNEQFF
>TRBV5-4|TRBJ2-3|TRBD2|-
TGTGCCAGCAGTTTCCTAGCGGGAGCGACAGATACGCAGTATTTT
CASSFLAGATDTQYF
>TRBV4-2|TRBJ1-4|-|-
TGTGCCAGCGGCAGAGGCAGGGTTGATGAAAAACTGTTTTTT
CASGRGRVDEKLFF
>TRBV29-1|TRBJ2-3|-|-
TGCAGCGTTGTTAAGGGGACAGATACGCAGTATTTT
CSVVKGTDTQYF
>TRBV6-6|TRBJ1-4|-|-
TGTGCCAGCAGTTACAGGAGGAAGGACGTTGAAAAACTGTTTTTT
CASSYRRKDVEKLFF
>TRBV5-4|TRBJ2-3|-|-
TGTGCCAGCGGGGGGGGCCAAGCGGGGCTCAGCACAGATACGCAGTATTTT
CASGGGQAGLSTDTQYF
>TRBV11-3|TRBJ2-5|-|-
TGTGCCAGCCGTAGGGGTAACCAAGAGACCCAGTACTTC
CASRRGNQETQYF
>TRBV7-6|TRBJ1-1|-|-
TGTGCCAGCAGCTTAGCTGGGGCGAACACTGAAGCTTTCTTT
CASSLAGANTEAFF
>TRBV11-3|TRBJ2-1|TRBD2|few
TGTGCCAGCAGCTATTTAGCGGGAGCGTACAATGAGCAGTTCTTC
CASSYLAGAYNEQFF
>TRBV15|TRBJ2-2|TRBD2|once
TGTGCCACCGCCGACGCGGGGGGGGACACCGGGGAGCTGTTTTTT
CATADAGGDTGELFF
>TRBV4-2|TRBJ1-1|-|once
TGTGCCAGCAGCCTATCCGCGGGTGAAGCTTTCTTT
CASSLSAGEAFF
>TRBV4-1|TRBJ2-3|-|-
TGCGCCAGCAGCCAAGATCCCGGACTCGCTAACACAGATACGCAGTATTTT
CASSQDPGLANTDTQYF
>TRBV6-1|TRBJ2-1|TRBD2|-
TGTGCCAGCAGTTGGCCTAGCGGGAGTGTTGATGAGCAGTTCTTC
CASSWPSGSVDEQFF
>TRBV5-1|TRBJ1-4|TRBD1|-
TGCGCCAGCAGCTTGGTTCTAATGGGACAGGGCGGAAAACTGTTTTTT
CASSLVLMGQGGKLFF